This T cell receptor (beta chain) is drawn from a study of shared clonotypes between healthy human individuals (TCRdb year 2020). With regard to the full study: A few men and two women, aged 18 to 49 years, made up the cohort. Per donor, three plates each were used for CD4 naive and CD4 memory, two for CD8 naive, and one for CD8 memory. Blood TCR repertoires of several healthy adults were deeply sequenced to estimate repertoire size and the extent of clonotype sharing between individuals. Different laboratories and diverse techniques were used to prepare libraries and sequence TCR repertoires, to increase sequencing depth and limit assay-specific biases. Leukapheresis yielded between about 0.94 and 8.9 billion PBMCs per donor. The paper as a whole reports these results and caveats: Because the study included a small number of donors, the genetic and exposure-history diversity represented was limited. Around 5% of naive CD4, 3.5% of naive CD8, approximately 2% of memory CD4, and approximately 0.4% of memory CD8 clonotypes were shared across several donors. Sampling was limited to blood, and TCR repertoires in tissue likely differ from TCR repertoires in blood. Pairwise subsampling led to the expectation that sequencing depth would affect the degree of clonotype sharing among donors. Compared with non-shared clonotypes, the clonotypes found in all four sorted-subset donors had higher generation probabilities. Even with the large sequencing depth, rarefaction of the sorted-subset datasets indicated that sequencing was incomplete. Naive subsets generally had larger estimated clonotype richness than memory subsets did.

V is pruned by 4 bases and J by 2 bases, leaving 6 bases of the junction without a gene match. From the germline V gene, CDR1 is SGHRS and CDR2 is YFSETQ. The CDR3 covers 17 residues, taking in both the cysteine and the phenylalanine. The retained sequence is limited to the CDR3, 51 bases, with the frame set at the first base. The donors were healthy, HIV-negative adults who had no recently reported acute infections or vaccinations. All donors were Caucasian adults living in Nashville, Tennessee, USA. The CD8 memory samples were a combination of magnetically selected CD45RO+ cells and CCR7-negative CD45RA+ effector memory (TemRA) cells. After blood collection by leukapheresis, PBMCs were isolated using Ficoll-Histopaque density gradient centrifugation and then cryopreserved in the vapor phase of liquid nitrogen. Analytical flow cytometry was used to check the purity and quantity of each magnetically sorted T cell population. From each sorted fraction, genomic DNA was isolated and quantified by UV absorbance on a Nanodrop 2000c.

Concerning this clone itself: No cognate antigen has been identified for it. No quality values exist for individual bases; no much larger clone is one base distant.

Using the deep immunoSEQ assay, multiplex PCR amplified TCR CDR3 regions from genomic DNA. Extracted genomic DNA from each cell subset was spread evenly across all wells of several immunoSEQ 96-well plates, with each plate serving as a replicate. For sorted subsets, each replicate PCR was loaded with 200 ng genomic DNA, equivalent to approximately 33,000 T cell genomes. Purified libraries were quantified with a Qubit 3.0 fluorometer, sized on a Bioanalyzer 2100, and re-quantified with the KAPA Library Quantification kit. Every immunoSEQ 96-well plate was sequenced on a separate single-read 150-cycle Illumina NextSeq 550 flow cell. The authors' pipeline ran thus. Because the immunoSEQ output included only junctional sequences and no quality scores, the filtering could not be the same as the filtering used for full-length reads. To assign V/J genes and CDR3, sequences were annotated against IMGT germline references using PyIR, a Python wrapper for IgBLAST v1.9. Reads were filtered out if the reads had weak V/J assignments (E-value above 1e-6), no CDR3, stop codons, out-of-frame junctions, or ambiguous translated residues. V3J clonotypes were defined as sequences sharing an identical inferred V gene, J gene, and CDR3 amino acid sequence. Percentage overlap between repertoires was calculated by dividing the number of shared unique clonotypes by the size of the smaller repertoire. RTK rarefaction, the Chao1 estimator, and Recon v2.1 estimates of unobserved clonotypes were used to assess repertoire richness. OLGA was used to compute generation probabilities for all TCRbeta clonotypes that the gDNA method yielded from a handful of donors. TCRdb mirrors the immuneACCESS table, restricted to in-frame sequences. Some clones are absent from its copies; in checked studies, under half trace to an unresolved V gene, and the reason for the others is unknown. The V and J calls and clone size come from that table; D and trimming were worked out from the DNA. Across this sample there are 110,000 or so clones, with more than 65% seen only once. Approximately 23% of the sample is taken by the ten largest.

This TCR came from a woman under 40 in good health. Recombination connected TRBV5-1 to TRBJ2-1, and 13 bases in between align with TRBD2. Input material: memory CD8+ T cells sorted from blood. This specimen's cell subset or site label, per the study, means: CD45RO+ cells pooled with CCR7-negative TemRA cells. The CDR3 sequence is CASSEGLAGSTYNEQFF. The sequence in DNA is TGCGCCAGCAGCGAGGGACTAGCGGGAAGCACCTACAATGAGCAGTTCTTC. The reference TRBV5-1 and TRBJ2-1 proteins fill in what lies around the CDR3, so the full variable domain reads KAGVTQTPRYLIKTRGQQVTLSCSPISGHRSVSWYQQTPGQGLQFLFEYFSETQRNKGNFPGRFSGRQFSNSRSEMNVSTLELGDSALYLCASSEGLAGSTYNEQFFGPGTRLTVL.